Listed below are T cell receptor beta chains from one sample, sequenced in a study of kidney transplant recipient with SARS-CoV-2 infection. In TCRdb, the reads were re-called with MiXCR into one record per CDR3 protein. The repertoire includes 250,000 or so distinct CDR3 sequences, under 30% of them detected once, and almost 7.5% sits in the top ten. Specimen: a blood sample, collected at baseline and on day 111 from a kidney transplant recipient. The receptors come from a male patient aged 25-45 years who had COVID-19 and was a kidney transplant recipient. These T cells may partly come from the graft donor. CDR3s include the opening cysteine and the closing phenylalanine or tryptophan. A D gene is named only where the DNA matches it firmly. Some rows have no size entry. The others give once, few or many, or a class for an expanded clone.

TRBJ2-1,-,few,19,TRBV14,CASSQFWLARPTGTIEQFF,TGTGCCAGCAGCCAATTTTGGCTAGCGCGGCCCACGGGAACAATTGAGCAGTTCTTC
TRBJ1-1,-,many,13,TRBV20-1,CSASLLLNTEAFF,TGCAGTGCTTCCCTCCTCTTGAACACTGAAGCTTTCTTT
TRBJ1-2,-,-,17,TRBV7-6,CASSWKDESRKTYGYTF,TGTGCCAGCAGCTGGAAGGATGAATCTCGAAAGACCTATGGCTACACCTTC
TRBJ1-1,-,many,16,TRBV12-5,CASGLVISKMNTEAFF,TGTGCTAGTGGTTTGGTAATCAGCAAAATGAACACTGAAGCTTTCTTT
TRBJ2-3,-,-,14,TRBV18,CASRGSGRTDTQYF,TGTGCCAGCCGGGGAAGCGGCAGGACAGATACGCAGTATTTT
TRBJ2-7,-,many,14,TRBV2,CASSGMAGFDEQYF,TGTGCCAGCAGTGGGATGGCAGGGTTTGACGAGCAGTACTTC
TRBJ1-2,-,many,17,TRBV11-3,CASSTCLDLGKTYGYTF,TGTGCCAGCAGCACTTGTCTCGATCTCGGAAAGACCTATGGCTACACCTTC
TRBJ2-5,-,many,12,TRBV11-1,CASSYEQETQYF,TGTGCCAGCAGCTATGAACAAGAGACCCAGTACTTC
TRBJ1-2,-,many,17,TRBV6-4,CASSSCVSHGKTYGYTF,TGTGCCAGCAGTAGCTGTGTCTCACACGGAAAGACCTATGGCTACACCTTC
TRBJ2-1,TRBD1,many,15,TRBV28,CASSLAGGVVNEQFF,TGTGCCAGCAGTTTAGCAGGGGGCGTCGTAAATGAGCAGTTCTTC
TRBJ2-5,-,many,14,TRBV24-1,CATSAVEGQETQYF,TGTGCCACCAGTGCCGTGGAGGGTCAAGAGACCCAGTACTTC
TRBJ1-2,-,many,14,TRBV4-2,CASSQGSGGNGYTF,TGTGCCAGCAGCCAAGGCTCGGGGGGTAATGGCTACACCTTC
TRBJ1-2,-,many,17,TRBV6-1,CASSRQMECRKTYGYTF,TGTGCCAGCAGTCGCCAAATGGAATGTAGAAAGACCTATGGCTACACCTTC
TRBJ1-4,-,many,13,TRBV12-3/TRBV12-4,CASSLRRGEKLFF,TGTGCCAGCAGTTTAAGGAGGGGTGAAAAACTGTTTTTT
TRBJ1-3,-,many,14,TRBV19,CASRDSYSGNTIYF,TGTGCCAGTAGGGACAGTTACTCTGGAAACACCATATATTTT
TRBJ2-5,-,many,17,TRBV3-1,CASSHAIPISFSETQYF,TGTGCCAGCAGCCACGCGATTCCCATTTCTTTCTCTGAGACCCAGTACTTC
TRBJ1-2,-,many,17,TRBV6-4,CASSCQRSHGKTYGYTF,TGTGCCAGCAGTTGCCAACGCTCACACGGAAAGACCTATGGCTACACCTTC
TRBJ1-6,-,many,14,TRBV30,CAWQGAGYNSPLHF,TGTGCCTGGCAAGGGGCTGGTTATAATTCACCCCTCCACTTT
TRBJ2-7,TRBD2,many,16,TRBV28,CASSSTERGYTYEQYF,TGTGCCAGCAGCTCAACCGAGCGGGGGTATACCTACGAGCAGTACTTC
TRBJ1-2,-,-,17,TRBV6-8,CAGSEMRRSRRTYGYTF,TGTGCCGGCAGTGAGATGAGACGCTCTAGAAGGACCTATGGCTACACCTTC
TRBJ1-2,-,many,17,TRBV10-2,CASSTLSTSRKTYGYTF,TGCGCCAGCAGTACTCTATCCACTTCTAGAAAGACCTATGGCTACACCTTC
TRBJ1-2,-,many,16,TRBV5-1,CASMRSSVRKTYGYTF,TGCGCCAGCATGAGATCATCGGTTCGAAAGACCTATGGCTACACCTTC
TRBJ2-7,-,many,12,TRBV20-1,CSAAPWSYEQYF,TGCAGTGCCGCCCCCTGGTCCTACGAGCAGTACTTC
TRBJ1-1,TRBD1,many,14,TRBV6-5,CASRMTGGNTEAFF,TGTGCCAGCAGGATGACAGGGGGGAACACTGAAGCTTTCTTT
TRBJ2-5,-,few,12,TRBV20-1,CSAAFGQETQYF,TGCAGTGCAGCCTTCGGTCAAGAGACCCAGTACTTC
TRBJ2-4,-,few,15,TRBV19,CASSSFWGFENIQYF,TGTGCCAGTAGTTCCTTCTGGGGATTCGAAAACATTCAGTACTTC
TRBJ1-3,-,many,16,TRBV6-6,CASSRQQDLGGNTIYF,TGTGCCAGCAGCCGACAACAGGACCTGGGGGGAAACACCATATATTTT
TRBJ1-5,TRBD1,many,19,TRBV15,CATSRGPGQGAIGNQPQHF,TGTGCCACCAGCAGAGGGCCGGGACAGGGGGCGATCGGCAATCAGCCCCAGCATTTT
TRBJ2-7,TRBD2,few,16,TRBV5-6,CASSAGGRGNTYEQYF,TGTGCCAGCAGCGCGGGCGGGAGGGGGAATACCTACGAGCAGTACTTC
TRBJ2-2,TRBD2,many,16,TRBV4-1,CASSQEGGLETGELFF,TGCGCCAGCAGCCAAGAGGGCGGACTAGAGACCGGGGAGCTGTTTTTT
TRBJ2-3,-,few,15,TRBV4-1,CASSQTGRSTDTQYF,TGCGCCAGCAGCCAAACTGGACGTAGCACAGATACGCAGTATTTT
TRBJ1-2,-,many,17,TRBV11-1,CASSCLFKAGKTYGYTF,TGTGCCAGCAGCTGTCTTTTTAAGGCTGGAAAGACCTATGGCTACACCTTC
TRBJ2-3,-,few,17,TRBV7-3,CASSPTGRLGFTDTQYF,TGTGCCAGCAGCCCCACCGGGCGTCTAGGGTTCACAGATACGCAGTATTTT
TRBJ2-1,TRBD2,few,18,TRBV5-1,CASSLSSGGPNSYNEQFF,TGCGCCAGCAGCTTGTCCAGCGGGGGGCCTAACTCCTACAATGAGCAGTTCTTC
TRBJ2-1,TRBD2,many,15,TRBV11-3,CASSLGAGGYNEQFF,TGTGCCAGCAGCTTAGGAGCGGGAGGGTACAATGAGCAGTTCTTC
TRBJ2-7,-,many,14,TRBV20-1,CSARELRALLEQYF,TGCAGTGCTAGAGAGTTACGAGCCCTTCTCGAGCAGTACTTC
TRBJ1-2,-,many,11,TRBV6-5,CASRGHYGYTF,TGTGCCAGCCGGGGCCACTATGGCTACACCTTC
TRBJ1-2,-,many,11,TRBV21-1,CASSKRYGYTF,TGTGCCAGCAGCAAAAGGTATGGCTACACCTTC
TRBJ1-1,-,many,15,TRBV6-5,CASSYLKEWSTEAFF,TGTGCCAGCAGTTACCTGAAGGAGTGGAGCACTGAAGCTTTCTTT
TRBJ2-7,TRBD1,many,15,TRBV28,CASSLYGQGANEQYF,TGTGCCAGCAGTCTTTACGGACAGGGGGCAAACGAGCAGTACTTC
TRBJ2-6,-,once,17,TRBV7-8,CASSLRVQGLRTNVLTF,TGTGCCAGCAGCTTAAGGGTACAGGGTCTCAGGACCAACGTCCTGACTTTC
TRBJ1-1,TRBD1,-,17,TRBV19,CASSTTGVGLSGTEAFF,TGTGCCAGTAGTACGACAGGGGTTGGGTTGAGTGGCACTGAAGCTTTCTTT
TRBJ2-7,TRBD2,many,15,TRBV7-6,CASSLAGGSSYEQYF,TGTGCCAGCAGCTTAGCGGGAGGGAGCTCCTACGAGCAGTACTTC
TRBJ1-4,-,many,15,TRBV5-5,CASSGAARADEKLFF,TGTGCCAGCAGCGGGGCGGCCAGAGCCGATGAAAAACTGTTTTTT
TRBJ2-3,-,-,13,TRBV7-9,CASSEGGQDTQYF,TGTGCCAGCAGCGAGGGGGGCCAAGATACGCAGTATTTT
TRBJ2-7,TRBD2,many,16,TRBV3-1,CASSGRTSGRSYEQYF,TGTGCCAGCAGCGGCCGGACTAGCGGGAGGTCTTACGAGCAGTACTTC
TRBJ1-2,-,many,13,TRBV28,CASSLLGFAGYTF,TGTGCCAGCAGTTTATTAGGGTTCGCTGGCTACACCTTC
TRBJ1-5,-,many,15,TRBV19,CASSPVDGSNQPQHF,TGTGCCAGTAGTCCAGTGGACGGTAGCAATCAGCCCCAGCATTTT
TRBJ1-3,-,few,15,TRBV28,CASSAPGGSGNTIYF,TGTGCCAGCAGTGCCCCGGGAGGGTCTGGAAACACCATATATTTT
TRBJ2-1,-,few,15,TRBV4-2,CASSQDEGGCNEQFF,TGTGCCAGCAGCCAAGATGAGGGAGGCTGCAATGAGCAGTTCTTC
TRBJ1-2,-,-,17,TRBV27,CASSLFIPGWKTYGYTF,TGTGCCAGCAGTCTCTTTATTCCTGGCTGGAAGACCTATGGCTACACCTTC
TRBJ1-2,-,many,17,TRBV7-4,CASSEPGSARKTYGYTF,TGTGCCAGCAGCGAACCGGGTTCAGCTCGAAAGACCTATGGCTACACCTTC
TRBJ2-7,-,many,15,TRBV11-1,CASSQSLVTSYEQYF,TGTGCCAGCAGCCAATCACTAGTTACTTCCTACGAGCAGTACTTC
TRBJ1-3,-,many,16,TRBV6-1,CASSVPGTSSGNTIYF,TGTGCCAGCAGTGTACCAGGAACTAGCTCTGGAAACACCATATATTTT